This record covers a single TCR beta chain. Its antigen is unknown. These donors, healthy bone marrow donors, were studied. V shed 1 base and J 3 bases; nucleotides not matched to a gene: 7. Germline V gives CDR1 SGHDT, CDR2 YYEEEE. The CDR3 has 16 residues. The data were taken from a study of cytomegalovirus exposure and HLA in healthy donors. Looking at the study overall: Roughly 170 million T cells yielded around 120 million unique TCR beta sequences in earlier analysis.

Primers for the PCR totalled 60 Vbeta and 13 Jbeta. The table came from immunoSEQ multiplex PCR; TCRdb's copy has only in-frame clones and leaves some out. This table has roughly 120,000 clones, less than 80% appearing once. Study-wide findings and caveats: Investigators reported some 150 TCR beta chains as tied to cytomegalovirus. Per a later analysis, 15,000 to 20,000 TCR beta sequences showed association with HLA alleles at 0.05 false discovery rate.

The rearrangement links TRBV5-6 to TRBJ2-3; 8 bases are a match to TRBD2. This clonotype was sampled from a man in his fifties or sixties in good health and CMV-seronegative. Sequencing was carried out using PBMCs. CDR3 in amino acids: CASSLPGLVSTDTQYF. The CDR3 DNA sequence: TGTGCCAGCAGCTTGCCGGGACTAGTGTCGACAGATACGCAGTATTTT.